This T cell receptor beta chain was documented in a study of vaccination and CD4 T cells after COVID-19. On this clonotype: Its antigen is currently unknown.

There are 14 residues in the CDR3. Germline V gene data show CDR1 as DFQATT and CDR2 as SNEGSKA (reference sequence). The junction had 4 bases not matched to a gene; V was cut back by 6 bases and J by 3 bases. At the Johns Hopkins FTIC core, DNA taken from cultured CD4+ T cells was sequenced by way of the Oncomine TCR Beta short-read assay. Via MiXCR, TCRdb re-called the PCR reads, giving one row per CDR3 protein. The table lists approximately 15,000 distinct CDR3 sequences, around 55% of them singletons. Treatment here: approximately nine-day PBMC culture with coronavirus spike peptide pools or control peptides (ViraFEST assay). General study results and limits: Only post-vaccination samples contained a median roughly 90% of the reactive clones in convalescent patients.

The specimen was CD4+ T cells from blood, cultured in vitro. The V and J genes are TRBV20-1 and TRBJ2-5; 13 bases align to TRBD2. This receptor was taken from a human donor who had recovered from COVID-19. The CDR3 coding sequence is TGCAGTGCAGAGGGACTAGCGGGAAAAGAGACCCAGTACTTC. This gives the protein CSAEGLAGKETQYF.